This T cell receptor (beta chain) appears in the sequencing data of a study of blood T cells in healthy people across ages. Donation came from healthy Caucasian individuals in Russia who were aged roughly 6 to 95. The table lists this clonotype with a few counts. Next came a second PCR, run for about 6 to 12 cycles, which used a sample-barcoded 5' primer along with a J-beta primer mix. MiXCR, applied by TCRdb to the 5' RACE reads, yields one record per CDR3 protein. The repertoire holds under 2,000,000 distinct CDR3 sequences, with about 50% as singletons. Sequenced: blood. The receptor was isolated from a woman aged 40 to 49 in good health.

CDR3 region: CASSVRASSTDTQYF. In DNA, the CDR3 is TGTGCCAGCAGCGTACGCGCATCTAGCACAGATACGCAGTATTTT. The chain carries TRBV9 and TRBJ2-3; D is unclear. CDR1 SGDLS and CDR2 YYNGEE come from the germline V gene. The CDR3 runs 15 residues. Trimming pared 1 base from V and 0 bases from J, leaving 9 bases between.